Shown below are 15 T cell receptor beta chains from a single sample sequenced in a study of CD8+CD57+ T cells in acquired aplastic anemia. The study profiled TCR beta VDJ and CDR3 using genomic DNA as template. In TCRdb, the reads were re-called with MiXCR into one record per CDR3 protein. The sample yields 160,000 or so distinct CDR3 sequences, less than 50% seen once. All sequencing subjects had displayed CD8+CD57+ cell expansion on flow cytometry. Sequencing used sorted CD4+, CD8+, or CD8+CD57+ T cells (not recorded which) from PBMCs. These receptors came from a human donor with aplastic anemia.

This sequence joins TRBV7-9 and TRBJ2-5; TRBD2 matches at 9 bases. The CDR3 is 14 amino acids. V dropped 6 bases and J dropped 2; count of bases not matched to a gene: 4. Germline CDR1 SEHNR, CDR2 FQNEAQ (reference sequence). This CDR3 is CASRHLAGQETQYF. CDR3 coding DNA: TGTGCCAGCAGACACCTAGCGGGGCAAGAGACCCAGTACTTC.

V usage is TRBV29-1 and J usage is TRBJ2-7, with 9 bases aligning to TRBD2. This CDR3 contains 12 residues. With V trimmed by 8 bases and J by 4 bases, 6 bases remained unmatched. Per the germline V gene, CDR1 is SQVTM and CDR2 is ANQGSEA. The CDR3 DNA reads as TGCAGCTTCGTAGCGGGAGTGTACGAGCAGTACTTC. Translating gives CSFVAGVYEQYF.

The table lists this clonotype with many counts. This rearrangement joins TRBV19 to TRBJ2-2; D unclear. Germline CDR1 and CDR2: LNHDA and SQIVND (reference sequence). The CDR3 contains 13 residues. The germline V and J ends were trimmed by 4 bases and 5 bases, with 8 bases remaining between them. CDR3 nucleotides: TGTGCCAGTAGTACCGATCAAACCGGGGAGCTGTTTTTT. Translating it yields CASSTDQTGELFF.

This clonotype was seen once. The CDR3 carries no conserved terminal phenylalanine or tryptophan, so it likely arises from a read error. This chain joins TRBV2 and TRBJ1-5; D possibly corresponds to TRBD1 (6 bases). Germline V gene data show CDR1 as SNHLY and CDR2 as FYNNEI. V shed 3 bases and J shed 7 bases, with 13 bases lying between them. The CDR3 consists of 14 residues. The CDR3 DNA reads as TGTGCCAGCAGTGATGAAGGGGGGGGCCAGCCCCAGCATCTT. Its protein product is CASSDEGGGQPQHL.

This clonotype was seen at least ten times. The chain combines TRBV4-1 with TRBJ2-7; D remains unclear. V lost 2 bases to trimming and J lost 5 bases, with 4 bases between them. CDR3 length: 11 residues. The germline gives CDR1 MGHRA, CDR2 YSYEKL. The CDR3 spells CASSQLHEQYF. CDR3 bases: TGCGCCAGCAGCCAATTGCACGAGCAGTACTTC.

The CDR3: CASSPQGSGTDTQYF. The CDR3 DNA reads TGTGCCAGCAGCCCGCAGGGTTCTGGCACAGATACGCAGTATTTT. V gene TRBV3-1 combines with J gene TRBJ2-3, with D possibly TRBD1 on 5 matching bases. Germline V gives CDR1 LGHDT, CDR2 YNNKEL (reference sequence). The V and J ends lost 4 bases and 1 base respectively, with 12 bases between them. There are 15 residues in the CDR3.

This chain links TRBV20-1 with TRBJ2-5; D gene uncertain. CDR1 is DFQATT and CDR2 is SNEGSKA in the germline V gene (reference sequence). V was clipped by 4 bases and J by 0 bases, with 9 bases between them. The CDR3 extends over 13 amino acids. CDR3 loop: CSATSDYQETQYF. DNA of the CDR3: TGCAGTGCTACCTCCGACTACCAAGAGACCCAGTACTTC.

This clonotype was detected only a few times. The DNA of the CDR3 is TGTGCCAGCAGCTCAGGCTCCTATGGCTACACCTTC. It yields the protein CASSSGSYGYTF. V usage is TRBV9 and J usage is TRBJ1-2; D call uncertain. V was cut by 4 bases and J by 4 bases, with 8 bases left in between. CDR1 and CDR2 (germline): SGDLS, YYNGEE. The CDR3 contains 12 residues.

CDR3 loop: CASSFGQRETQYF. Here the CDR3 DNA reads TGTGCCAGCAGCTTCGGCCAGAGGGAGACCCAGTACTTC. This rearrangement joins TRBV7-9 to TRBJ2-5; D call uncertain. The CDR3 is 13 amino acids. The V end was cut by 3 bases, the J end by 5 bases, with 10 bases between. In germline, CDR1 is SEHNR, CDR2 FQNEAQ (reference sequence).

V and J are TRBV14 and TRBJ2-7, with 9 positions matching TRBD1. Germline CDR1 and CDR2: SGHDN and FVKESK. The CDR3 consists of 15 residues. J was trimmed by 4 bases and V by 3 bases; bases with no gene match: 7. CDR3 coding DNA: TGTGCCAGCAGCCAGGACAGGGGAGGGTTGTACGAGCAGTACTTC. Encoded protein: CASSQDRGGLYEQYF.

This clonotype was seen a single time. The chain recombines TRBV7-8 with TRBJ2-7, with TRBD1 matching over 8 bases. The CDR3 runs 15 residues. Germline V gene sequence: CDR1 SGHVS, CDR2 FQNEAQ. V was pared by 5 bases and J by 2 bases, with 8 bases of the junction left unmatched. The CDR3 here is CASSKRTGNTYEQYF. CDR3 in DNA: TGTGCCAGCAGCAAAAGGACAGGGAATACCTACGAGCAGTACTTC.

This clonotype was picked up one time. The gene calls are TRBV20-1 and TRBJ2-5; no firm D call. The CDR3 has 19 residues. Germline V lookup: CDR1 DFQATT, CDR2 SNEGSKA (reference sequence). V was clipped by 0 bases and J by 2 bases, with 25 bases between them. CDR3 sequence reads: CSARDLRSMVMDPQETQYF. In nucleotides, the CDR3 is TGCAGTGCTAGAGATTTAAGATCAATGGTAATGGACCCTCAAGAGACCCAGTACTTC.

For this clonotype: Given a much more abundant clone one base away, this may be a read error. V is TRBV9 and J is TRBJ2-1; TRBD2 matches 11 bases. The CDR3 has 16 residues. Germline V gene data show CDR1 as SGDLS and CDR2 as YYNGEE. The DNA of the CDR3 is TGTGCCGGCAGCGAAGAGACTAGCGGGGTATACAATGAGCAGTTCTTC. Amino acids: CAGSEETSGVYNEQFF.

This clonotype was seen ten or more times. This chain joins TRBV30 and TRBJ1-6; possibly TRBD1 for D (5 bases). This CDR3 has 13 amino acids. Germline V CDR1 and CDR2: GTSNPN, SVGIG (reference sequence). Trimming took 5 bases from V and 9 from J, leaving 14 bases between them. CDR3 nucleotides: TGTGCCTGGCAAGGGGTTGGCGGTTCACCCCTCCACTTT. It encodes CAWQGVGGSPLHF.

This chain joins TRBV5-1 and TRBJ1-5; D possibly corresponds to TRBD1 (5 bases). The CDR3 is 14 amino acids. The germline gives CDR1 SGHRS, CDR2 YFSETQ. Trimming removed 4 bases at V and 5 bases at J, with 13 bases between. CDR3 sequence (DNA): TGCGCCAGCAGCACCGGGACGGACCATCAGCCCCAGCATTTT. This translates into CASSTGTDHQPQHF.